This TCR beta chain was documented in a study of control samples from healthy donors and cancer patients. Measured with immunoSEQ multiplex PCR; TCRdb has only the in-frame clones, and not every one. Of about 60,000 clones listed, roughly 90% were seen once; the top ten hold about 3.5%. With regard to this clone: The junction and the germline gene differ at one end; a read error may be behind it.

This CDR3 is 12 amino acids long. The chain carries TRBV12-3 or TRBV12-4 and TRBJ1-5; no reliable D call. The sample consisted of blood. The origin of this receptor is a man between 45 and 60 years old in good health. Here the CDR3 DNA reads TGTGCCAGCAGTAACACTTTGACCGGGCCAAGTTTT. Protein product: CASSNTLTGPSF.